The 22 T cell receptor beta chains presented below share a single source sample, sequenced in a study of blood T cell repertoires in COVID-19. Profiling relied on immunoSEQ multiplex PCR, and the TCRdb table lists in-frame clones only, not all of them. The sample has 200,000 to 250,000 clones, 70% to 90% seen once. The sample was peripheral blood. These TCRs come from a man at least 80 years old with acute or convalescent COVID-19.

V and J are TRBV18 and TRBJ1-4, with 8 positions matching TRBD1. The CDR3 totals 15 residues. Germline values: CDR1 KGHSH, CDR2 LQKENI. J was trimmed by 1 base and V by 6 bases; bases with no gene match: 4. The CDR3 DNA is TGTGCCAGCTCGCGAGACAGGGGAACTAATGAAAAACTGTTTTTT. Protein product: CASSRDRGTNEKLFF.

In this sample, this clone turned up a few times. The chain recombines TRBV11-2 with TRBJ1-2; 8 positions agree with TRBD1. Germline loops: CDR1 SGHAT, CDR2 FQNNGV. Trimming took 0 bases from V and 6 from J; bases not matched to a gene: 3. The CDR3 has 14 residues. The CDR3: CASSLDRGQDGYTF. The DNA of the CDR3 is TGTGCCAGCAGCTTAGACAGGGGGCAAGATGGCTACACCTTC.

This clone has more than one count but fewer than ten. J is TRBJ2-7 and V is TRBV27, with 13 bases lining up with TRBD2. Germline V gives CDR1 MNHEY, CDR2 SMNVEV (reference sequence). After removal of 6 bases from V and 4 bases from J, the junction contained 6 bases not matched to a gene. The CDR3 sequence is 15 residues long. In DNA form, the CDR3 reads TGTGCCAGCAGGGGACTAGCGGGAAGGGATTACGAGCAGTACGTC. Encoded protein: CASRGLAGRDYEQYV.

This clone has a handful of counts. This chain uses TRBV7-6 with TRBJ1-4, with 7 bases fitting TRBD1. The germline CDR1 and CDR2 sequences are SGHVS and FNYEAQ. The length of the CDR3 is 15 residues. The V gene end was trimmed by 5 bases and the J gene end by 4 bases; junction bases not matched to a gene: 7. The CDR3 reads CASSLTGDGNEKLFF. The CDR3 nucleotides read TGTGCCAGCAGCCTTACAGGGGATGGTAATGAAAAACTGTTTTTT.

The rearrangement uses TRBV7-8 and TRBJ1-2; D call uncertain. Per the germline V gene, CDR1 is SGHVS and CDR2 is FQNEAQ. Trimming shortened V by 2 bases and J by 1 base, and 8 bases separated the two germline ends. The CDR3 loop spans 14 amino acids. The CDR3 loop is CASSLMTINYGYTF. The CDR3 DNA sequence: TGTGCCAGCAGCTTAATGACAATTAACTATGGCTACACCTTC.

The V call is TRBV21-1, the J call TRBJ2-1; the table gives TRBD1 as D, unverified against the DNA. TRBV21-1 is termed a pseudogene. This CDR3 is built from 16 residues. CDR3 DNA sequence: TGTGCCAGCAGCGCATCCGGGACAGGGACTTCCTTTGAGCAGTTCTTC. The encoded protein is CASSASGTGTSFEQFF.

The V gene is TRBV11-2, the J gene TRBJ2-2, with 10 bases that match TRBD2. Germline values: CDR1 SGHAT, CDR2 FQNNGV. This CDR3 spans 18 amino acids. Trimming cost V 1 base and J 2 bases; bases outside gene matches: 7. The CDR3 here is CASSLAAGGPVNTGELFF. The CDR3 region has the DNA TGTGCCAGCAGCTTAGCAGCGGGAGGGCCGGTAAACACCGGGGAGCTGTTTTTT. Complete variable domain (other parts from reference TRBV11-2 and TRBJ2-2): EAGVAQSPRYKIIEKRQSVAFWCNPISGHATLYWYQQILGQGPKLLIQFQNNGVVDDSQLPKDRFSAERLKGVDSTLKIQPAKLEDSAVYLCASSLAAGGPVNTGELFFGEGSRLTVL.

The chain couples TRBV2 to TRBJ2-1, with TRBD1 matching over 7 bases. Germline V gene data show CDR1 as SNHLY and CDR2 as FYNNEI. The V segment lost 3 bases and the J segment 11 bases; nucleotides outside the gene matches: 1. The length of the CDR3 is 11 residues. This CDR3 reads CASSDRGKQFF. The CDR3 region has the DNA TGTGCCAGCAGTGACAGGGGGAAGCAGTTCTTC.

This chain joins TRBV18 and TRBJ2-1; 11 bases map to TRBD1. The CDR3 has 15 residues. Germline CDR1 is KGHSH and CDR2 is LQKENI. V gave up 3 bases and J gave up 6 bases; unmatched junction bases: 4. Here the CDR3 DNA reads TGTGCCAGCTCACCCGGGACAGGGGGGTCCAATGAGCAGTTCTTC. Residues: CASSPGTGGSNEQFF.

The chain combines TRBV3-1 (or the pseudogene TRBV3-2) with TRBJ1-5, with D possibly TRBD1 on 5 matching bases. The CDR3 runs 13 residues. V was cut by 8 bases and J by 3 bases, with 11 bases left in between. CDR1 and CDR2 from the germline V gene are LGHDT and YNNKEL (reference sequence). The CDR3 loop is CASQRGFNQPQHF. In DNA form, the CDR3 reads TGTGCCAGCCAACGGGGGTTCAATCAGCCCCAGCATTTT.

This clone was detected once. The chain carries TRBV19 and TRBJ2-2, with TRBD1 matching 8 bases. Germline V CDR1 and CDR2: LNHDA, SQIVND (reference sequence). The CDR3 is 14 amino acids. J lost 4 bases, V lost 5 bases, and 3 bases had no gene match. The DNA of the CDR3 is TGTGCCAGTAGTCCAGGGGGCCCCACCGGGGAGCTGTTTTTT. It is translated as CASSPGGPTGELFF.

For the CDR3, the DNA is TGTGCCTGGAGTGTAGCTCTCGGCGGGAGCGGGGATACGCAGTATTTT. Encoded protein: CAWSVALGGSGDTQYF. V gene TRBV30 combines with J gene TRBJ2-3; 7 positions agree with TRBD2. J lost 6 bases, V lost 0 bases, and 12 bases had no gene match. From germline, CDR1 is GTSNPN and CDR2 SVGIG (reference sequence). This CDR3 has 16 amino acids.

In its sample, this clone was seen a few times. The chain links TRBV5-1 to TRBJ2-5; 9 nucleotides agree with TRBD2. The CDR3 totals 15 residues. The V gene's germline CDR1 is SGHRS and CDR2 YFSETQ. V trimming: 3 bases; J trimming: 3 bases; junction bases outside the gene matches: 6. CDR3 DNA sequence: TGCGCCAGCAGCTCCCCCTCTAGCGGGAAAGAGACCCAGTACTTC. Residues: CASSSPSSGKETQYF.

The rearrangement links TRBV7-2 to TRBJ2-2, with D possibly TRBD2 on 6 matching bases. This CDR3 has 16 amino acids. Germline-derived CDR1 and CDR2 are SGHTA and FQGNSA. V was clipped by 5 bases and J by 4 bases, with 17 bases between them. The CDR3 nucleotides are TGTGCCAGCAGCGCTCCGGGAGTACGGGGCACCGGGGAGCTGTTTTTT. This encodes CASSAPGVRGTGELFF.

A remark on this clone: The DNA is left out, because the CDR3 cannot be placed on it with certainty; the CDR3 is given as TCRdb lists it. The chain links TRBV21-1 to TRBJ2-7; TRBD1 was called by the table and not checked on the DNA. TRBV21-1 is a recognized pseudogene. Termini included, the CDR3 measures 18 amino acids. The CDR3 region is CASSWALGTGTGGGEQYF.

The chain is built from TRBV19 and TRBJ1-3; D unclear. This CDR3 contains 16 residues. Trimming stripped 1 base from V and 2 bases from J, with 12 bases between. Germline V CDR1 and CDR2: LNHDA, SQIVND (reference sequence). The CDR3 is CASSIGGWGPGNTIYF. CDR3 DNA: TGTGCCAGTAGTATAGGAGGGTGGGGTCCTGGAAACACCATATATTTT. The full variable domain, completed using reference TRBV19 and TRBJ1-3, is DGGITQSPKYLFRKEGQNVTLSCEQNLNHDAMYWYRQDPGQGLRLIYYSQIVNDFQKGDIAEGYSVSREKKESFPLTVTSAQKNPTAFYLCASSIGGWGPGNTIYFGEGSWLTVV.

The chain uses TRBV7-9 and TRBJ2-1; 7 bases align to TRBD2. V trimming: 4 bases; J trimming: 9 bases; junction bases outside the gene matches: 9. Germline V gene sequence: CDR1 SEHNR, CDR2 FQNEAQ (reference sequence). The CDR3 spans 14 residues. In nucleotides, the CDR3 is TGTGCCAGCAGCTCCGTGCGGGAGCGGGTTGAGCAGTTCTTC. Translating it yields CASSSVRERVEQFF.

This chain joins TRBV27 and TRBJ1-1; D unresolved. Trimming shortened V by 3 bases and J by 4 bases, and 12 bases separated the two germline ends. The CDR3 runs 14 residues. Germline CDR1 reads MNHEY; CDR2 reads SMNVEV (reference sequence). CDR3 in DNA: TGTGCCAGCAGTTTTACCGGGGTGGGCACTGAAGCTTTCTTT. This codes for CASSFTGVGTEAFF.

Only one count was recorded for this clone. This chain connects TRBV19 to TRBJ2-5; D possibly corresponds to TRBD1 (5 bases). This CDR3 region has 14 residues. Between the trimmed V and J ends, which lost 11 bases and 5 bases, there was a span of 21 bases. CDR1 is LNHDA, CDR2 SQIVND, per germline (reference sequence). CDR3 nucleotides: TGTGCCCCTAGGGGAACATCAGGGTTGGAGACCCAGTACTTC. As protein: CAPRGTSGLETQYF.

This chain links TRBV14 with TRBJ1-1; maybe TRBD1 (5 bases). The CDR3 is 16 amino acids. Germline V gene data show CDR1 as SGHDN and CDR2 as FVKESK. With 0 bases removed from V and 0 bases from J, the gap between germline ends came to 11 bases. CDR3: CASSQDWGRLNTEAFF. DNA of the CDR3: TGTGCCAGCAGCCAAGATTGGGGCAGATTGAACACTGAAGCTTTCTTT.

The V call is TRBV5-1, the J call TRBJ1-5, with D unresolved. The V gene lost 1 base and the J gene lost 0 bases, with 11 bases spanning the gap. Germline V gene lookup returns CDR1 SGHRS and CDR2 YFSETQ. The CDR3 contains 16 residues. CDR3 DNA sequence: TGCGCCAGCAGCTTGAGGCCAGGCGTTAGCAATCAGCCCCAGCATTTT. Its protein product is CASSLRPGVSNQPQHF.

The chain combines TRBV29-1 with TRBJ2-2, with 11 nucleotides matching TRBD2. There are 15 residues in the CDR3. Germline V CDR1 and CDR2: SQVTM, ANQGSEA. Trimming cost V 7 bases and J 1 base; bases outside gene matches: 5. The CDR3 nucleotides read TGCAGCGCATTCGGACTAGCGGGGAACACCGGGGAGCTGTTTTTT. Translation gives CSAFGLAGNTGELFF.